Detailed here is one T cell receptor (beta chain). The data derive from a study of blood T cell repertoires in COVID-19. Profiling relied on immunoSEQ multiplex PCR, and the TCRdb table lists in-frame clones only, not all of them. There are 70,000 to 90,000 clones in the sample; around 78% occur only once, and 15% to 20% lies in the top ten. The sequence derives from a woman of 80 years or more with acute or convalescent COVID-19. Material: peripheral blood.

CDR3 loop: CASSFTSGRVTDTQYF. CDR3 DNA: TGTGCCAGCAGTTTCACTAGCGGGAGGGTCACAGATACGCAGTATTTT. This rearrangement joins TRBV7-3 to TRBJ2-3, with 13 bases aligning to TRBD2. The V gene end was trimmed by 6 bases and the J gene end by 2 bases; junction bases not matched to a gene: 5. The CDR3 loop spans 16 amino acids. Looked up from germline, CDR1 is SGHTA and CDR2 is FQGTGA.